The 13 T cell receptor beta chains presented below share a single source sample, sequenced in a study of blood T cells in healthy people across ages. Then a second PCR, running about 6 to 12 cycles, was carried out with a sample-barcoded 5' primer and a J-beta primer mix. TCRdb reanalysed the 5' RACE reads using MiXCR and keeps one entry per CDR3 protein. The repertoire holds about 1.1 million distinct CDR3 sequences, with 35% to 40% as singletons. Sequencing was carried out using blood. All receptors come from a man younger than 30 in good health.

This chain uses TRBV3-1 with TRBJ1-6; D remains ambiguous. CDR1 and CDR2 from the germline V gene are LGHDT and YNNKEL (reference sequence). The CDR3 runs 14 residues. Trimming shortened V by 2 bases and J by 8 bases, and 10 bases separated the two germline ends. The CDR3 loop reads CASSQRTVDSPLHF. DNA for the CDR3: TGTGCCAGCAGCCAACGTACTGTTGATTCACCCCTCCACTTT.

On this clonotype itself: A clone one base away is much larger, so this may be a read error. The chain employs TRBV20-1 and TRBJ2-3; TRBD2 matches at 10 bases. This CDR3 has 14 amino acids. Germline V lookup: CDR1 DFQATT, CDR2 SNEGSKA (reference sequence). J gave up 0 bases and V 6 bases, and 3 bases lay outside the gene matches. Here the CDR3 DNA reads TGCAGTGCCCAGACTAGCGGGAGCACAGATACGCAGTATTTT. Translated: CSAQTSGSTDTQYF.

To note about this clonotype: This could be a read error, since a much larger clone is one nucleotide away. V gene TRBV6-5 combines with J gene TRBJ2-2; 8 bases agree with TRBD2. In germline, CDR1 is MNHEY, CDR2 SVGAGI. V shed 6 bases, J shed 0 bases, and the junction held 6 bases outside the gene matches. The CDR3 is 16 residues long. CDR3 amino acids: CASRPLGLANTGELFF. The CDR3 DNA sequence: TGTGCCAGCAGGCCTCTGGGACTAGCGAACACCGGGGAGCTGTTTTTT.

The J gene is TRBJ1-4, the V gene TRBV20-1, with a weak D call TRBD1 (5 bases). The CDR3 has 15 residues. The V gene's germline CDR1 is DFQATT and CDR2 SNEGSKA (reference sequence). V lost 1 base to trimming and J lost 7 bases, with 16 bases between them. CDR3 amino acids: CSARAPDGGGEKLFF. The CDR3 DNA reads TGCAGTGCTAGAGCCCCGGACGGGGGGGGTGAAAAACTGTTTTTT.

The table lists this clonotype with a few counts. The chain recombines TRBV10-3 with TRBJ2-5; D possibly corresponds to TRBD2 (6 bases). The CDR3 extends over 14 amino acids. The germline V gene encodes CDR1 ENHRY and CDR2 SYGVKD. V was shortened by 6 bases and J by 5 bases, with 16 bases between the two germline ends. The CDR3 sequence: CAISGGSLRETQYF. The CDR3 DNA follows: TGTGCCATCAGCGGGGGATCCCTTAGGGAGACCCAGTACTTC.

V usage is TRBV12-3 or TRBV12-4 and J usage is TRBJ2-2; a possible D gene is TRBD1 (6 bases). The CDR3 contains 17 residues. Trimming took off 5 bases at V and 0 bases at J, with 16 bases between the two ends. CDR3 amino acids: CASSLAGAGANTGELFF. The CDR3 DNA reads TGTGCCAGCAGTCTGGCTGGGGCAGGGGCGAACACCGGGGAGCTGTTTTTT.

The V gene is TRBV12-3 or TRBV12-4, the J gene TRBJ1-1; D perhaps matches TRBD1 (5 bases). The CDR3 spans 13 residues. The V gene lost 2 bases and the J gene lost 6 bases, with 10 bases spanning the gap. CDR3 bases: TGTGCCAGCAGTTTAAGCGGGGCAGCTGAAGCTTTCTTT. Protein: CASSLSGAAEAFF.

This clonotype was counted a single time. V and J are TRBV12-3 or TRBV12-4 and TRBJ1-2; maybe TRBD1 (5 bases). Trimming cost V 4 bases and J 0 bases, with 18 bases left between them. This CDR3 spans 17 amino acids. CDR3 DNA: TGTGCCAGCAGTTCCGGACACAGGAGATCGGCTAACTATGGCTACACCTTC. Its protein product is CASSSGHRRSANYGYTF.

This clonotype occurred a few times. At one end the junction does not follow the germline gene, possibly because of a read error. V is TRBV29-1 and J is TRBJ1-5; the match to TRBD1 covers 7 bases. Germline CDR1 reads SQVTM; CDR2 reads ANQGSEA. This CDR3 comprises 11 residues. The CDR3 protein is CGRGADQPQHF. CDR3 DNA: TGTGGCAGGGGGGCTGATCAGCCCCAGCATTTT.

At least ten counts were recorded for this clonotype. The gene calls are TRBV12-3 or TRBV12-4 and TRBJ2-7; perhaps TRBD1 as D (7 bases). Trimming took 6 bases from V and 0 from J, leaving 9 bases between them. This CDR3 spans 13 amino acids. CDR3 in DNA: TGTGCCAGCAGGCGGGACAGCTCCTACGAGCAGTACTTC. This gives the protein CASRRDSSYEQYF.

The chain joins TRBV7-8 to TRBJ1-1; TRBD1 might be the D (5 bases). V was clipped by 4 bases and J by 8 bases, with 17 bases between them. CDR3 length: 14 amino acids. From germline, CDR1 is SGHVS and CDR2 FQNEAQ. CDR3 nucleotide sequence: TGTGCCAGCAGCTCCGACCCCGGGGCGGGAGAAGCTTTCTTT. Residues: CASSSDPGAGEAFF.

The chain has TRBV3-1 and TRBJ2-2; TRBD2 is a possible D gene (6 bases). This CDR3 contains 15 residues. CDR1 LGHDT and CDR2 YNNKEL come from the germline V gene (reference sequence). V lost 5 bases, J lost 3 bases, and 13 bases lay in between. The CDR3 sequence is CASSTRTTYTGELFF. The CDR3 nucleotides are TGTGCCAGCAGCACGCGGACTACCTACACCGGGGAGCTGTTTTTT.

The V call is TRBV6-5, the J call TRBJ1-6, with unresolved D. Trimming pared 2 bases from V and 8 bases from J, leaving 22 bases between. This CDR3 spans 18 amino acids. CDR1 is MNHEY and CDR2 is SVGAGI in the germline V gene. CDR3 amino acids: CASSYQWWTLGGDSPLHF. CDR3 nucleotides: TGTGCCAGCAGTTACCAATGGTGGACTTTAGGCGGGGATTCACCCCTCCACTTT.